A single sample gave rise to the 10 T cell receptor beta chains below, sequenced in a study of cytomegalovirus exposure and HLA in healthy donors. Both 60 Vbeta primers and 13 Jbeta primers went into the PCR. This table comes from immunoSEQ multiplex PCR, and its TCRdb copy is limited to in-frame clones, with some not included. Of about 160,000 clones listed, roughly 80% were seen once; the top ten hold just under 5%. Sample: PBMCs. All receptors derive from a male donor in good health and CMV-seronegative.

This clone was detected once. The CDR3 DNA follows: TGTGCCAGCAGTTTCCGACCAGGGGGCTATGGCTACACCTTC. Translating it yields CASSFRPGGYGYTF. The chain joins TRBV28 to TRBJ1-2; 7 bases match TRBD1. This CDR3 spans 14 amino acids. The V segment lost 3 bases and the J segment 4 bases; nucleotides outside the gene matches: 5. The germline V gene encodes CDR1 MDHEN and CDR2 SYDVKM.

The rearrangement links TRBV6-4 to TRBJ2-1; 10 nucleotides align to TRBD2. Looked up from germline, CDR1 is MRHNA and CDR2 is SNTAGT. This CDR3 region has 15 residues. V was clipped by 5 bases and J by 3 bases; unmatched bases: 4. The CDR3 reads CASSTGTSDYNEQFF. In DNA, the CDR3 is TGTGCCAGCAGTACCGGGACTAGCGACTACAATGAGCAGTTCTTC.

The CDR3 sequence: CASSKIQGAGNTIYF. DNA of the CDR3: TGTGCCAGCAGCAAGATACAGGGCGCGGGAAACACCATATATTTT. This chain links TRBV11-2 with TRBJ1-3; tentatively, D is TRBD1 (6 bases). CDR1 and CDR2 from the germline V gene are SGHAT and FQNNGV. The length of the CDR3 is 15 residues. The ends were cut back, 5 bases at V and 4 bases at J, with 15 bases in the middle.

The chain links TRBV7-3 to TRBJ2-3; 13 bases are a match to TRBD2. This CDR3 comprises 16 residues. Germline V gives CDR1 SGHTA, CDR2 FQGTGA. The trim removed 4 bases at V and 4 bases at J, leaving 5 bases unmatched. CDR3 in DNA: TGTGCCAGCAGCTCCACTAGCGGGGGGGCCGCAGATACGCAGTATTTT. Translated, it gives CASSSTSGGAADTQYF.

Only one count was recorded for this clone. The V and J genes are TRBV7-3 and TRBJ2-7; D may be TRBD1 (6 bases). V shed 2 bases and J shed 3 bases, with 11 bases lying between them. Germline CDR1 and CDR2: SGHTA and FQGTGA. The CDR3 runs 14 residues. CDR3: CASSLDGQSYEQYF. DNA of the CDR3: TGTGCCAGCAGCTTAGACGGACAGAGCTACGAGCAGTACTTC.

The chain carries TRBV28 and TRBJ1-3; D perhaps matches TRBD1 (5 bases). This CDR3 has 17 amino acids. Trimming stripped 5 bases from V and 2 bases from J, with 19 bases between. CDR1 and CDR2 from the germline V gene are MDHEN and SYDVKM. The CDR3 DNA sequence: TGTGCCAGCAGTCGCCCCCGGGCAGGGCTGGCTGGAAACACCATATATTTT. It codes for CASSRPRAGLAGNTIYF.

The CDR3 here is CASSIGVEETQYF. Here the CDR3 DNA reads TGTGCCAGTAGTATAGGCGTTGAAGAGACCCAGTACTTC. The genes are TRBV19 and TRBJ2-5; D not certain. In germline, CDR1 is LNHDA, CDR2 SQIVND (reference sequence). The CDR3 loop spans 13 amino acids. Between the trimmed V and J ends, which lost 1 base and 3 bases, there was a span of 6 bases.

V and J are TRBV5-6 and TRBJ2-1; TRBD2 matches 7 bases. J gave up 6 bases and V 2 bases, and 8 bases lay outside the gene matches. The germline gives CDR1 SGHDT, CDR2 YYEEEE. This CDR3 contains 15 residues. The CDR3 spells CASSLAGSGGNEQFF. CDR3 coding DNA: TGTGCCAGCAGCTTAGCGGGGTCGGGGGGCAATGAGCAGTTCTTC.

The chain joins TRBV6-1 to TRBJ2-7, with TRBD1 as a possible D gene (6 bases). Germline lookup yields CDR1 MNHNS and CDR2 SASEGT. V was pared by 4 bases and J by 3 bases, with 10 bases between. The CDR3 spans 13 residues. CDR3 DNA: TGTGCCAGCAGTGGGGTCAGGGGCTACGAGCAGTACTTC. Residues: CASSGVRGYEQYF.

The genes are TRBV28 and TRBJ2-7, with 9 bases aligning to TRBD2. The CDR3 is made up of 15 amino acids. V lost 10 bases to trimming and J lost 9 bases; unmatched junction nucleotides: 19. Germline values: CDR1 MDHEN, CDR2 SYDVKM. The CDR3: CATSGVGSGSISQYF. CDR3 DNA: TGTGCCACTTCCGGGGTGGGTAGCGGGAGTATCTCGCAGTACTTC.